The clone carrying this T cell receptor (beta chain) was seen more than once but under ten times. The CDR3 contains 16 residues. V trimming: 0 bases; J trimming: 7 bases; junction bases outside the gene matches: 9. Germline V gene sequence: CDR1 LNHDA, CDR2 SQIVND (reference sequence). The record originates from a study of blood T cell repertoires in COVID-19. Sequenced by immunoSEQ multiplex PCR; TCRdb stores in-frame clones only, minus some. The profile shows some 150,000 clones, 79% of them singletons. This sequence originates from a man aged 50-59 years with active or convalescent COVID-19. This rearrangement joins TRBV19 to TRBJ1-5; 7 nucleotides align to TRBD1. The sample consisted of peripheral blood. The CDR3 DNA is TGTGCCAGTAGTATAGATCAGGTGGAGGGGGCACAGCCCCAGCATTTT. Protein: CASSIDQVEGAQPQHF.